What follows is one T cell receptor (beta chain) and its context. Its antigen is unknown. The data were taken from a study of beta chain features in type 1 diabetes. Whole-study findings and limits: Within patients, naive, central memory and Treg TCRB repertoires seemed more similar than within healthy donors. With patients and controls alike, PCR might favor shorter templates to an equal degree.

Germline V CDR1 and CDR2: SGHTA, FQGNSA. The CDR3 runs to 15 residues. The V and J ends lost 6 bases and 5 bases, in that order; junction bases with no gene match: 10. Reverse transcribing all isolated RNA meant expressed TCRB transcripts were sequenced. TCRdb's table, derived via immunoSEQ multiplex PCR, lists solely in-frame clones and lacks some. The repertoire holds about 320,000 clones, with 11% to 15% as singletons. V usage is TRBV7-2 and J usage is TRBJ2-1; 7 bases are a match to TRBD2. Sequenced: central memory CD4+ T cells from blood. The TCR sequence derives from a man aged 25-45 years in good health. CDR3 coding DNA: TGTGCCAGCAGACTTTCTGCGGGAGTTGACAATGAGCAGTTCTTC. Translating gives CASRLSAGVDNEQFF. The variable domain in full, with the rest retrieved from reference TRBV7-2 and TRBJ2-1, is GAGVSQSPSNKVTEKGKDVELRCDPISGHTALYWYRQSLGQGLEFLIYFQGNSAPDKSGLPSDRFSAERTGGSVSTLTIQRTQQEDSAVYLCASRLSAGVDNEQFFGPGTRLTVL.